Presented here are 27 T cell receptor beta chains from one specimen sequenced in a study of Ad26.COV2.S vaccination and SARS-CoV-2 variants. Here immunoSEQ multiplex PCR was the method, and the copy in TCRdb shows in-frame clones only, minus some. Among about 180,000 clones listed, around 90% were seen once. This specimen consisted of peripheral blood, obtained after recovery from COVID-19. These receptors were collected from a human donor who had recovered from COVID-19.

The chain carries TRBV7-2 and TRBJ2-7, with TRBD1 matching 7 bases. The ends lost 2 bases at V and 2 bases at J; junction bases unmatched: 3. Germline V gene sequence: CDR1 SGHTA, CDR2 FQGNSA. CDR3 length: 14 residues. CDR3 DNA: TGTGCCAGCAGCTTAAAAGGGACAGCCTACGAGCAGTACTTC. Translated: CASSLKGTAYEQYF. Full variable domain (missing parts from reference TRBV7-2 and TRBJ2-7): GAGVSQSPSNKVTEKGKDVELRCDPISGHTALYWYRQSLGQGLEFLIYFQGNSAPDKSGLPSDRFSAERTGGSVSTLTIQRTQQEDSAVYLCASSLKGTAYEQYFGPGTRLTVT.

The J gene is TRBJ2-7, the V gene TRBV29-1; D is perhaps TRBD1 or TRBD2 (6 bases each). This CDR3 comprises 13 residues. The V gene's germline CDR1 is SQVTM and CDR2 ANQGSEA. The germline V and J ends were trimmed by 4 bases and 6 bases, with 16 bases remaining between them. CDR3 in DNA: TGCAGCGTTGTCGGCGCCAGGGGAGGCGAGCAGTACTTC. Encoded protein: CSVVGARGGEQYF.

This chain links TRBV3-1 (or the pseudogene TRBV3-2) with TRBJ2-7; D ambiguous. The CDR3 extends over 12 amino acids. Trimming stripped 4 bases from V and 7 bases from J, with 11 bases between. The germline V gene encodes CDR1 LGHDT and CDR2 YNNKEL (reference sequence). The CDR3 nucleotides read TGTGCCAGCAGCCTCCCTCACGCAGAGCAGTACTTC. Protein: CASSLPHAEQYF.

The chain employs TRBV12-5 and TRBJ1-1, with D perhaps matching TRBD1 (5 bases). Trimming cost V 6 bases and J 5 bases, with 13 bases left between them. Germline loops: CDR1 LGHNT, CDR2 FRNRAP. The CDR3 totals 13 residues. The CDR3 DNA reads TGTGCTAGTGGCACAGGATCGTCTACTGAAGCTTTCTTT. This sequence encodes CASGTGSSTEAFF. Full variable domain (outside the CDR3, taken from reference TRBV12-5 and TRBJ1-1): DARVTQTPRHKVTEMGQEVTMRCQPILGHNTVFWYRQTMMQGLELLAYFRNRAPLDDSGMPKDRFSAEMPDATLATLKIQPSEPRDSAVYFCASGTGSSTEAFFGQGTRLTVV.

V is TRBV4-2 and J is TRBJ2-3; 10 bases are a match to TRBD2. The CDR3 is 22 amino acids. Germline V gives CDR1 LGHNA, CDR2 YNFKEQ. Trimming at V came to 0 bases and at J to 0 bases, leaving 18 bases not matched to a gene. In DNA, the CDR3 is TGTGCCAGCAGCCAAGATCGAAAAAGTTGGGCTAGCGGGGGACCTAGCACAGATACGCAGTATTTT. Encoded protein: CASSQDRKSWASGGPSTDTQYF.

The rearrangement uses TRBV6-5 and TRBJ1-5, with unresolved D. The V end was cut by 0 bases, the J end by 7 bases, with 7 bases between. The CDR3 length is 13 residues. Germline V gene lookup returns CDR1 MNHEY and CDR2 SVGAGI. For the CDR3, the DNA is TGTGCCAGCAGTTACTCCGAGACACAGCCCCAGCATTTT. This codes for CASSYSETQPQHF.

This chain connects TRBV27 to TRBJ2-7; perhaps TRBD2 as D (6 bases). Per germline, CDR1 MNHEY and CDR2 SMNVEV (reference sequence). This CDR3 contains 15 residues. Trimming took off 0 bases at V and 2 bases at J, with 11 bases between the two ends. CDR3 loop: CASSLSPGDTYEQYF. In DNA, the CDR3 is TGTGCCAGCAGTTTATCCCCGGGGGATACCTACGAGCAGTACTTC.

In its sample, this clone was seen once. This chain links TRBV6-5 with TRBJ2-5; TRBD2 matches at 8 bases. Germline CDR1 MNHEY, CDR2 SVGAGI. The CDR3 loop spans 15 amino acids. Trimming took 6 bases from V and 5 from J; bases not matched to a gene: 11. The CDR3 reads CASRSRGLATETQYF. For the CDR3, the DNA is TGTGCCAGCAGATCCCGCGGACTAGCAACTGAGACCCAGTACTTC.

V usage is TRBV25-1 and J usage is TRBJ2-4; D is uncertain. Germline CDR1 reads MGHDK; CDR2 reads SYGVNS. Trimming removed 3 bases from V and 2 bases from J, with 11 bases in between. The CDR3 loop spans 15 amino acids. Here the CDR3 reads CASSDETSSKNIQYF. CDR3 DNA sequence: TGTGCCAGCAGTGATGAGACTTCTTCCAAAAACATTCAGTACTTC.

DNA of the CDR3: TGTGCCAGCAGCAAAGCCGGCGACAGGGTGTGGGAGACCCAGTACTTC. It is translated as CASSKAGDRVWETQYF. The chain recombines TRBV21-1 with TRBJ2-5; the table gives TRBD1 as D, unverified against the DNA. TRBV21-1 is termed a pseudogene. The CDR3 sequence is 16 residues long.

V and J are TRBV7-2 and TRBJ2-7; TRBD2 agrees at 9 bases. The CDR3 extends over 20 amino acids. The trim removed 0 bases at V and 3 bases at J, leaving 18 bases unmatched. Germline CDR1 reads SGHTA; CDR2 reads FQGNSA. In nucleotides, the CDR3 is TGTGCCAGCAGCTTAGCCGTCACGGCGGTAGCGGGAGTTAAGCTCTACGAGCAGTACTTC. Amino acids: CASSLAVTAVAGVKLYEQYF.

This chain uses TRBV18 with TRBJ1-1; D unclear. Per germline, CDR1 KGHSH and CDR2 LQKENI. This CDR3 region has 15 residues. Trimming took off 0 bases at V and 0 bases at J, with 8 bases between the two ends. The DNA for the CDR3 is TGTGCCAGCTCACCACCTGCGCAAATGAACACTGAAGCTTTCTTT. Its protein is CASSPPAQMNTEAFF.

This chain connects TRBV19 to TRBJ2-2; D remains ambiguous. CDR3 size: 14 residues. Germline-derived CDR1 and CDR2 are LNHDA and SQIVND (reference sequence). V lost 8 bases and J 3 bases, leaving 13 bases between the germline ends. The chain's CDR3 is CASHMWADTGELFF. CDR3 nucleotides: TGTGCCAGTCATATGTGGGCCGACACCGGGGAGCTGTTTTTT.

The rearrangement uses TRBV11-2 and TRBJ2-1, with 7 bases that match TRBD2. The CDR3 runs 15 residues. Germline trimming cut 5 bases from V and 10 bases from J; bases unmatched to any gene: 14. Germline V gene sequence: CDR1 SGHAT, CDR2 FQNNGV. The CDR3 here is CASSPWGGSMNEQFF. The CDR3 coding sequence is TGTGCCAGCAGCCCCTGGGGCGGGAGCATGAACGAGCAGTTCTTC.

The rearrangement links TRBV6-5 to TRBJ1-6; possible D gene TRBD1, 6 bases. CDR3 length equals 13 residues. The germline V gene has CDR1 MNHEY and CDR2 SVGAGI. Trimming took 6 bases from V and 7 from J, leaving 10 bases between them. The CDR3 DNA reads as TGTGCCAGCAGCGGACAGTCCAATTCACCCCTCCACTTT. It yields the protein CASSGQSNSPLHF.

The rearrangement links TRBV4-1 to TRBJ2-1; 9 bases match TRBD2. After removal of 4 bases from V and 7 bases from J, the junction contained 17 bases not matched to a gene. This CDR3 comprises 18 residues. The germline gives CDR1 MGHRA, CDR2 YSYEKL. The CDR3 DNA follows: TGCGCCAGCAGCCGTACGATGGCAGCGGGAGGCGGGCGGAATGAGCAGTTCTTC. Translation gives CASSRTMAAGGGRNEQFF.

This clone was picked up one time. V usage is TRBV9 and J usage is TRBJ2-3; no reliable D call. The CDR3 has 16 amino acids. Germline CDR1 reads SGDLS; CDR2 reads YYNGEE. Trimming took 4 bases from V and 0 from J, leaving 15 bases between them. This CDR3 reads CASSTGGEESTDTQYF. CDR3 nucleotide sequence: TGTGCCAGCAGCACGGGCGGAGAGGAAAGCACAGATACGCAGTATTTT.

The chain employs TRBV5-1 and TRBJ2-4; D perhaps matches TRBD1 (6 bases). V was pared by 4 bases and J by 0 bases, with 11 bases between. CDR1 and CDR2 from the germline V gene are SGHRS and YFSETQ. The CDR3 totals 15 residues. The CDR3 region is CASSLTGSAKNIQYF. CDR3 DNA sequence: TGCGCCAGCAGCCTGACAGGTTCAGCCAAAAACATTCAGTACTTC. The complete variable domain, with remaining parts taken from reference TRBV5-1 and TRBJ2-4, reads KAGVTQTPRYLIKTRGQQVTLSCSPISGHRSVSWYQQTPGQGLQFLFEYFSETQRNKGNFPGRFSGRQFSNSRSEMNVSTLELGDSALYLCASSLTGSAKNIQYFGAGTRLSVL.

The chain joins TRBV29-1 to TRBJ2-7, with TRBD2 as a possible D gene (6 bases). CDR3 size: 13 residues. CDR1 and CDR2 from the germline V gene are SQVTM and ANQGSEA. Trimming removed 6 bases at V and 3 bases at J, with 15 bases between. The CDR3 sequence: CSVAGRVNYEQYF. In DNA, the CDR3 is TGCAGCGTGGCGGGAAGGGTCAACTACGAGCAGTACTTC.

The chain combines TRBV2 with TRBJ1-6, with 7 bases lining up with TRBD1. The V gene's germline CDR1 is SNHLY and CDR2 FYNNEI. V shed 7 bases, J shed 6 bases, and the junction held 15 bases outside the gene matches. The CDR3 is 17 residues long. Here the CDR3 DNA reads TGTGCCAGCATAAAAAACGCCAGGGGGGACGGTAATTCACCCCTCCACTTT. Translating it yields CASIKNARGDGNSPLHF.

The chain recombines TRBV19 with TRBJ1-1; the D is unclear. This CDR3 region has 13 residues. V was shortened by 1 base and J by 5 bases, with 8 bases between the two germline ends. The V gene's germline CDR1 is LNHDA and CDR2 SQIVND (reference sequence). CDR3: CASSIGRSTEAFF. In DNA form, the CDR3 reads TGTGCCAGTAGTATAGGGAGAAGTACTGAAGCTTTCTTT.

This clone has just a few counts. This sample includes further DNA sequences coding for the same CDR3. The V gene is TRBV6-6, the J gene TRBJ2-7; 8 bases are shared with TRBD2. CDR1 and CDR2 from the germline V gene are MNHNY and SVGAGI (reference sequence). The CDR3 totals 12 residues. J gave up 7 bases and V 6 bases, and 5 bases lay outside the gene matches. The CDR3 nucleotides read TGTGCCAGCAGCAGCCGGGGGGGGGAGCAGTACTTC. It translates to CASSSRGGEQYF.

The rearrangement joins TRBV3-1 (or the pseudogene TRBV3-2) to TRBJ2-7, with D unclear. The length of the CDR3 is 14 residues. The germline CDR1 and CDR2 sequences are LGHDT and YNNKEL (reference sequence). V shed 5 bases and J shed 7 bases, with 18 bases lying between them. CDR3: CASSTLDLPWEQYF. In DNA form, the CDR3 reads TGTGCCAGCAGCACTCTGGATCTCCCTTGGGAGCAGTACTTC.

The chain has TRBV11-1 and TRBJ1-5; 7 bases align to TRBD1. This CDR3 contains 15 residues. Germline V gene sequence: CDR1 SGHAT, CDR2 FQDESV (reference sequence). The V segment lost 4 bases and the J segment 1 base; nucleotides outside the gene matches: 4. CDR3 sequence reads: CASSSGQVSNQPQHF. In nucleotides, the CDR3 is TGTGCCAGCAGCTCAGGACAGGTGAGCAATCAGCCCCAGCATTTT.

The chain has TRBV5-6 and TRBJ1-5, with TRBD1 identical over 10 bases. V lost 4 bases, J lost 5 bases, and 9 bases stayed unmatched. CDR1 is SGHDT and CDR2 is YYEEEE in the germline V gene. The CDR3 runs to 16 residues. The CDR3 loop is CASSSKTGGAYQPQHF. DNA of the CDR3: TGTGCCAGCAGCAGCAAGACAGGGGGCGCGTATCAGCCCCAGCATTTT. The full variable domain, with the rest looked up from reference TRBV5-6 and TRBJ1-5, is DAGVTQSPTHLIKTRGQQVTLRCSPKSGHDTVSWYQQALGQGPQFIFQYYEEEERQRGNFPDRFSGHQFPNYSSELNVNALLLGDSALYLCASSSKTGGAYQPQHFGDGTRLSIL.

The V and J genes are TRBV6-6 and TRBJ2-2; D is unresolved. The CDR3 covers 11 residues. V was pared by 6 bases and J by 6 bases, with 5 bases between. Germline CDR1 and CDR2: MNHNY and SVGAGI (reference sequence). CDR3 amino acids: CASRDPGELFF. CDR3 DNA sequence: TGTGCCAGCAGGGACCCCGGGGAGCTGTTTTTT.

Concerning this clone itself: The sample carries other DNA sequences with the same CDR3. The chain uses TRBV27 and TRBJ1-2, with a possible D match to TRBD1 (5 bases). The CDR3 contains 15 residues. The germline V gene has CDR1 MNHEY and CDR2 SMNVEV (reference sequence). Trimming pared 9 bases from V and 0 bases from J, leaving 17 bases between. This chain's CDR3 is CASRGSGTANYGYTF. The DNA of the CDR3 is TGTGCCAGTAGGGGCTCGGGGACCGCTAACTATGGCTACACCTTC.